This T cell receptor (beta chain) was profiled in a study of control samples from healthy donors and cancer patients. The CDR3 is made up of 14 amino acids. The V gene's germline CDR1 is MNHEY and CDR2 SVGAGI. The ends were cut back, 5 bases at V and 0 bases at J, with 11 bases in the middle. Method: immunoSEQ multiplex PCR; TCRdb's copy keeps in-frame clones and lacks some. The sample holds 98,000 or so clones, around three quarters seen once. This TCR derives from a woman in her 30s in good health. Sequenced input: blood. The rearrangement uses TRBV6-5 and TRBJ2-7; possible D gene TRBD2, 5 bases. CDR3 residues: CASSQLGSSYEQYF. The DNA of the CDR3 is TGTGCCAGCAGTCAACTAGGTAGCTCCTACGAGCAGTACTTC.